This T cell receptor beta chain was sequenced during a study of blood T cell repertoires in COVID-19. Original processing methods: From reference gene primer amplification, estimates of nucleated cell counts were derived. Generated by immunoSEQ multiplex PCR, the TCRdb table keeps only in-frame clones and is missing some. V and J calls plus clone size are reproduced from that table; the DNA served to infer D and trimming. The sample carries more than 95,000 clones, 88% recorded once. The length of the CDR3 is 16 residues. In germline, CDR1 is SSHAT, CDR2 FNYEAQ (reference sequence). V lost 4 bases to trimming and J lost 1 base; unmatched junction nucleotides: 5.

The chain links TRBV7-7 to TRBJ2-2, with TRBD1 matching 8 bases. This receptor was obtained from a human donor in a cohort sampled during active COVID-19. Sequencing was carried out using peripheral blood. CDR3 sequence reads: CASSSYGTGNTGELFF. In DNA, the CDR3 is TGTGCCAGCAGCTCATACGGGACAGGGAACACCGGGGAGCTGTTTTTT. Full variable domain (remainder filled in from reference TRBV7-7 and TRBJ2-2): GAGVSQSPRYKVTKRGQDVTLRCDPISSHATLYWYQQALGQGPEFLTYFNYEAQPDKSGLPSDRFSAERPEGSISTLTIQRTEQRDSAMYRCASSSYGTGNTGELFFGEGSRLTVL.